These 26 T cell receptor beta chains were all obtained from the same sample, sequenced in a study of blood T cell repertoires in COVID-19. The assay was immunoSEQ multiplex PCR, and TCRdb's table has in-frame clones only and misses some. The sample contains 97,000 or so clones, about 85% of which appear only once. Sequenced sample: peripheral blood. The receptors shown here come from a man between 50 and 59 years old with active COVID-19.

This chain joins TRBV5-1 and TRBJ2-1, with 9 bases fitting TRBD2. The J segment lost 1 base and the V segment lost 3 bases, leaving 2 bases of the junction unmatched. CDR3 length equals 15 residues. Germline loops: CDR1 SGHRS, CDR2 YFSETQ. This CDR3 reads CASSSSGVSYNEQFF. The CDR3 DNA reads TGCGCCAGCAGCTCTAGCGGGGTTTCCTACAATGAGCAGTTCTTC.

The chain is built from TRBV6-5 and TRBJ2-7; no definite D call. Germline assignment: CDR1 MNHEY and CDR2 SVGAGI. There are 11 residues in the CDR3. Trimming took off 8 bases at V and 1 base at J, with 6 bases between the two ends. CDR3 nucleotides: TGTGCCAGCGCAGGATCCTACGAGCAGTACTTC. It codes for CASAGSYEQYF.

V and J are TRBV4-1 and TRBJ1-5, with D possibly TRBD1 on 5 matching bases. The germline gives CDR1 MGHRA, CDR2 YSYEKL. The CDR3 contains 16 residues. Trimming pared 0 bases from V and 7 bases from J, leaving 16 bases between. The DNA of the CDR3 is TGCGCCAGCAGCCAAGATTCCGTAGGGGTCTGGCAGCCCCAGCATTTT. Its protein product is CASSQDSVGVWQPQHF.

This sequence joins TRBV10-3 and TRBJ1-2; weak D call: TRBD1 (5 bases). The germline gives CDR1 ENHRY, CDR2 SYGVKD. The length of the CDR3 is 12 residues. V lost 4 bases, J lost 6 bases, and 9 bases lay in between. The CDR3 DNA reads TGTGCCATCAGTGCGACAGACCATGGCTACACCTTC. This encodes CAISATDHGYTF.

The rearrangement uses TRBV24-1 and TRBJ2-5; possible D gene TRBD2, 7 bases. Germline loops: CDR1 KGHDR, CDR2 SFDVKD. This CDR3 spans 13 amino acids. With 8 bases removed from V and 2 bases from J, the gap between germline ends came to 11 bases. The CDR3: CATKRGGQETQYF. DNA of the CDR3: TGTGCCACCAAAAGGGGGGGGCAAGAGACCCAGTACTTC.

The CDR3 region is CASSLQGPYQPQHF. The CDR3 bases are TGTGCCAGCAGCTTACAGGGGCCCTATCAGCCCCAGCATTTT. This sequence joins TRBV5-6 and TRBJ1-5; 7 bases match TRBD1. This CDR3 spans 14 amino acids. The germline CDR1 and CDR2 sequences are SGHDT and YYEEEE. V shed 2 bases and J 5 bases; nucleotides not matched to a gene: 4.

This clone was recorded once. This sequence joins TRBV5-1 and TRBJ2-1; no clear D. The CDR3 is made up of 14 amino acids. The V end lost 0 bases, the J end lost 2 bases, and 6 bases lay between the germline ends. The germline V gene has CDR1 SGHRS and CDR2 YFSETQ. The CDR3 region has the DNA TGCGCCAGCAGCTTGGGCCAGACCTACAATGAGCAGTTCTTC. Translated, it gives CASSLGQTYNEQFF.

The rearrangement joins TRBV13 to TRBJ1-5; D is perhaps TRBD1 (6 bases). The CDR3 runs 14 residues. Trimming took off 3 bases at V and 6 bases at J, with 12 bases between the two ends. The V gene's germline CDR1 is PRHDT and CDR2 FYEKMQ (reference sequence). The CDR3 is CASSFRGKGQPQHF. CDR3 DNA: TGTGCCAGCAGCTTTAGGGGGAAGGGTCAGCCCCAGCATTTT.

The chain joins TRBV5-4 to TRBJ2-2; D uncertain. Germline assignment: CDR1 SGHNT and CDR2 YYREEE (reference sequence). CDR3 length equals 14 residues. V gave up 1 base and J gave up 5 bases, with 9 bases separating them. CDR3 residues: CASSLLGGTGELFF. The CDR3 coding sequence is TGTGCCAGCAGCTTGCTCGGTGGTACCGGGGAGCTGTTTTTT. Together with reference TRBV5-4 and TRBJ2-2, the CDR3 gives the full variable domain: ETGVTQSPTHLIKTRGQQVTLRCSSQSGHNTVSWYQQALGQGPQFIFQYYREEENGRGNFPPRFSGLQFPNYSSELNVNALELDDSALYLCASSLLGGTGELFFGEGSRLTVL.

CDR3 bases: TGCGCCAGCAGGGAGGTGGCTAGCGGGGAATATACGCAGTATTTT. As protein: CASREVASGEYTQYF. This sequence joins TRBV5-1 and TRBJ2-3; 9 nucleotides align to TRBD2. In germline, CDR1 is SGHRS, CDR2 YFSETQ. With V trimmed by 5 bases and J by 7 bases, 11 bases remained unmatched. This CDR3 spans 15 amino acids.

The chain has TRBV27 and TRBJ2-1; perhaps TRBD2 as D (5 bases). The CDR3 contains 12 residues. Germline CDR1 is MNHEY and CDR2 is SMNVEV (reference sequence). Trimming cost V 3 bases and J 8 bases, with 8 bases left between them. Here the CDR3 DNA reads TGTGCCAGCAGTTTCCTCGGGGATGAGCAGTTCTTC. Amino acids: CASSFLGDEQFF.

The chain has TRBV9 and TRBJ2-2; D might be TRBD1 (6 bases). V lost 5 bases, J lost 4 bases, and 12 bases lay in between. This CDR3 region has 14 residues. Germline V gives CDR1 SGDLS, CDR2 YYNGEE. As DNA, the CDR3 is TGTGCCAGCAGGTCGATAGGGGGCACCGGGGAGCTGTTTTTT. It yields the protein CASRSIGGTGELFF.

The rearrangement joins TRBV30 to TRBJ2-4; D might be TRBD2 (8 bases). This CDR3 spans 15 amino acids. Trimming cost V 2 bases and J 3 bases, with 14 bases left between them. The germline V gene has CDR1 GTSNPN and CDR2 SVGIG (reference sequence). The CDR3 DNA sequence: TGTGCCTGGAGTCGGGAGGGGGCAGTCAAAAACATTCAGTACTTC. Protein sequence: CAWSREGAVKNIQYF.

The chain links TRBV28 to TRBJ1-4; D uncertain. CDR1 and CDR2 from the germline V gene are MDHEN and SYDVKM. V lost 8 bases and J 6 bases, leaving 10 bases between the germline ends. The CDR3 is made up of 12 amino acids. CDR3 protein: CASGASYEKLFF. In DNA, the CDR3 is TGTGCCAGCGGAGCATCTTATGAAAAACTGTTTTTT.

The CDR3 protein is CASRMVSGQGVTGELFF. CDR3 coding DNA: TGCGCCAGCAGGATGGTGTCGGGACAGGGGGTAACCGGGGAGCTGTTTTTT. J is TRBJ2-2 and V is TRBV5-1; 11 positions agree with TRBD1. The CDR3 contains 17 residues. The junction had 11 bases not matched to a gene; V was cut back by 5 bases and J by 5 bases. Germline lookup yields CDR1 SGHRS and CDR2 YFSETQ.

The V and J genes are TRBV5-1 and TRBJ2-5; D may be TRBD1 (5 bases). V dropped 3 bases and J dropped 2 bases, with 20 bases sitting between them. CDR1 is SGHRS and CDR2 is YFSETQ in the germline V gene. The CDR3 extends over 17 amino acids. The CDR3 region has the DNA TGCGCCAGCAGCTCGGGCCTTGTTAGCCCAGGGCAAGAGACCCAGTACTTC. It yields the protein CASSSGLVSPGQETQYF.

J is TRBJ1-6 and V is TRBV3-1 (or the pseudogene TRBV3-2), with 11 bases lining up with TRBD1. The germline V gene encodes CDR1 LGHDT and CDR2 YNNKEL (reference sequence). Trimming at V came to 6 bases and at J to 5 bases, leaving 3 bases not matched to a gene. The CDR3 is made up of 15 amino acids. The CDR3 protein is CASRDRGQNNSPLHF. The CDR3 DNA is TGTGCCAGCAGGGACAGGGGGCAGAATAATTCACCCCTCCACTTT.

The rearrangement links TRBV9 to TRBJ2-7; tentatively, D is TRBD1 (6 bases). The germline gives CDR1 SGDLS, CDR2 YYNGEE. The CDR3 length is 15 residues. V gave up 4 bases and J gave up 6 bases, with 20 bases separating them. The CDR3 bases are TGTGCCAGCAGCTCCCATCCCGCACAGGGATCCGAGCAGTACTTC. It translates to CASSSHPAQGSEQYF.

The V gene is TRBV3-1 (or the pseudogene TRBV3-2), the J gene TRBJ2-4; 7 bases match TRBD1. Germline CDR1 is LGHDT and CDR2 is YNNKEL (reference sequence). V shed 4 bases and J 8 bases; nucleotides not matched to a gene: 5. CDR3 size: 13 residues. The CDR3 protein is CASSPRTGYIQYF. DNA of the CDR3: TGTGCCAGCAGCCCCCGGACAGGCTACATTCAGTACTTC.

This clone showed up just once. The chain recombines TRBV19 with TRBJ2-2, with a weak D call TRBD1 (6 bases). Germline CDR1 LNHDA, CDR2 SQIVND (reference sequence). The CDR3 consists of 16 residues. V was pared by 7 bases and J by 3 bases, with 18 bases between. The CDR3 spells CASMVGWAGDTGELFF. The CDR3 bases are TGTGCCAGTATGGTGGGGTGGGCAGGGGACACCGGGGAGCTGTTTTTT.

The rearrangement links TRBV6-1 to TRBJ1-5; 7 bases are a match to TRBD1. The CDR3 loop spans 19 amino acids. Germline V lookup: CDR1 MNHNS, CDR2 SASEGT. V shed 4 bases and J 0 bases; nucleotides not matched to a gene: 15. The CDR3 here is CASSVAVTGVGSSNQPQHF. CDR3 coding DNA: TGTGCCAGCAGTGTAGCCGTAACAGGGGTGGGGAGTAGCAATCAGCCCCAGCATTTT.

The chain is built from TRBV21-1 and TRBJ1-5. TRBV21-1 is marked as a pseudogene. The CDR3 contains 15 residues. The CDR3 loop reads CASSQGRERNQPQHF. The CDR3 DNA sequence: TGTGCCAGCAGTCAAGGCCGGGAGAGGAATCAGCCCCAGCATTTT.

The chain is built from TRBV6-5 and TRBJ2-3; TRBD2 matches 9 bases. The CDR3 is made up of 15 amino acids. Germline V gives CDR1 MNHEY, CDR2 SVGAGI. V lost 10 bases to trimming and J lost 4 bases; unmatched junction nucleotides: 12. The CDR3 DNA is TGTGCCACAGGAGGGCGGGGGGGCCGAGCAGATACGCAGTATTTT. As protein: CATGGRGGRADTQYF.

The chain has TRBV18 and TRBJ1-1; 9 bases line up with TRBD1. The CDR3 is 14 amino acids. With 5 bases clipped from V and 6 bases from J, the junction kept 7 bases outside the gene matches. Germline CDR1 reads KGHSH; CDR2 reads LQKENI. CDR3 coding DNA: TGTGCCAGCTCAACTGAAGGGGACAGGGCTGAAGCTTTCTTT. As protein: CASSTEGDRAEAFF.

A note on this clone: One end of the junction varies from germline; a read error may be responsible. The V gene is TRBV6-5, the J gene TRBJ1-1; D remains ambiguous. The V gene's germline CDR1 is MNHEY and CDR2 SVGAGI. The CDR3 covers 11 residues. CDR3 sequence: CLTLRSTEAFF. The CDR3 DNA is TGCCTTACCCTAAGGAGCACTGAAGCTTTCTTT.

The chain combines TRBV3-1 (or the pseudogene TRBV3-2) with TRBJ1-4; tentatively, D is TRBD1 (6 bases). Per germline, CDR1 LGHDT and CDR2 YNNKEL (reference sequence). Deletions cut 1 base from V and 3 bases from J, with 9 bases between. The CDR3 loop spans 15 amino acids. CDR3 coding DNA: TGTGCCAGCAGCCAAGCGGACAGTCCTAATGAAAAACTGTTTTTT. Translation: CASSQADSPNEKLFF.